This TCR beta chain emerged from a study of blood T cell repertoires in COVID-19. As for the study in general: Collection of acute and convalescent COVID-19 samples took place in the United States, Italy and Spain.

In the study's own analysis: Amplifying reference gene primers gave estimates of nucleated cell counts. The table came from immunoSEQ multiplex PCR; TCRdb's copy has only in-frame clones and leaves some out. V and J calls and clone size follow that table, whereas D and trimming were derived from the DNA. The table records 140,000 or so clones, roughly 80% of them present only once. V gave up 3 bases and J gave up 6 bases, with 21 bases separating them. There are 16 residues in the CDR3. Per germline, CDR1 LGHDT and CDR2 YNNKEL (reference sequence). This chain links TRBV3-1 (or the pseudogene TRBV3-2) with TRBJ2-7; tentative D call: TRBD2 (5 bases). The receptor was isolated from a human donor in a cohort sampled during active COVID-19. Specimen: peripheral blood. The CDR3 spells CASSHLPTDIRGEQYF. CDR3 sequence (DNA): TGTGCCAGCAGCCACCTTCCTACAGACATACGGGGCGAGCAGTACTTC.